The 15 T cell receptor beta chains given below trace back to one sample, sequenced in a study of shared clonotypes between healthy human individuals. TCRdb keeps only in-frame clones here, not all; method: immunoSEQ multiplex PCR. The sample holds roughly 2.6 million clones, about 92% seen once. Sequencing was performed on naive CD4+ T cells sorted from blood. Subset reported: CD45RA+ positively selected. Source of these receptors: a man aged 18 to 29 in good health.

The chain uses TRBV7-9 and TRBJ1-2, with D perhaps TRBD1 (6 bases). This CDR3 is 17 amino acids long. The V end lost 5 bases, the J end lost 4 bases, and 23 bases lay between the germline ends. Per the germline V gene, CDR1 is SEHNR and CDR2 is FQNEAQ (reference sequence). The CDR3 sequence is CASSPAGRGPLVYGYTF. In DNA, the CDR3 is TGTGCCAGCAGCCCAGCGGGCAGGGGCCCGTTGGTCTATGGCTACACCTTC.

The CDR3 DNA sequence: TGTGCCAGCACAGGGCCAACCAACACCGGGGAGCTGTTTTTT. This sequence encodes CASTGPTNTGELFF. This chain joins TRBV9 and TRBJ2-2, with D tentatively TRBD1 (5 bases). This CDR3 spans 14 amino acids. Trimming cost V 6 bases and J 2 bases, with 11 bases left between them. The germline V gene encodes CDR1 SGDLS and CDR2 YYNGEE.

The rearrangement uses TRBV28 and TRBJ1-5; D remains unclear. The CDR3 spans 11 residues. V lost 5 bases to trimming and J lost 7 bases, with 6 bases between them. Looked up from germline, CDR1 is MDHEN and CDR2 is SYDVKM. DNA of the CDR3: TGTGCCAGCAGTACCAGGCAGCCCCAGCATTTT. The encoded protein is CASSTRQPQHF.

The CDR3 loop is CATSRDLTAYEQYF. The CDR3, as DNA: TGTGCCACCAGCAGAGATTTGACAGCCTACGAGCAGTACTTC. This sequence joins TRBV15 and TRBJ2-7, with D perhaps TRBD1 (5 bases). This CDR3 has 14 amino acids. Germline lookup yields CDR1 LNHNV and CDR2 YYDKDF (reference sequence). The V and J ends lost 0 bases and 2 bases respectively, with 8 bases between them.

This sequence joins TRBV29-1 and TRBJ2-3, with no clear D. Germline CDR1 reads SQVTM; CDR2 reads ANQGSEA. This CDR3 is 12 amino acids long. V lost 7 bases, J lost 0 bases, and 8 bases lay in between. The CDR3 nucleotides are TGCAGCGCCTCAAGTAGCACAGATACGCAGTATTTT. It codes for CSASSSTDTQYF.

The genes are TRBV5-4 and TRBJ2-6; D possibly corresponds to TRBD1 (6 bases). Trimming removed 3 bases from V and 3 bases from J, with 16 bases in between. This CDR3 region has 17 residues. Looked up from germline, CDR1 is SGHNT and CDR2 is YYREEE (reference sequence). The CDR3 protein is CASSSPSQGIGANVLTF. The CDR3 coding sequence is TGTGCCAGCAGCTCTCCATCTCAGGGGATTGGGGCCAACGTCCTGACTTTC.

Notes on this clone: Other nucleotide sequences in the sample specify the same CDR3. CDR3 protein: CASSGGSNQPQHF. The DNA for the CDR3 is TGTGCCAGCTCAGGAGGAAGCAATCAGCCCCAGCATTTT. V gene TRBV18 combines with J gene TRBJ1-5; D unclear. This CDR3 contains 13 residues. Looked up from germline, CDR1 is KGHSH and CDR2 is LQKENI. Trimming stripped 5 bases from V and 1 base from J, with 6 bases between.

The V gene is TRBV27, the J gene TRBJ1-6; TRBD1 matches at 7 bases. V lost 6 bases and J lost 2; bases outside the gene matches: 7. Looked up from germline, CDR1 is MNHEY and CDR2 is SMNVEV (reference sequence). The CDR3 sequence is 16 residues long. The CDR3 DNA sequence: TGTGCCAGCAGCCCGGACAGGAAGACCTATAATTCACCCCTCCACTTT. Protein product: CASSPDRKTYNSPLHF.

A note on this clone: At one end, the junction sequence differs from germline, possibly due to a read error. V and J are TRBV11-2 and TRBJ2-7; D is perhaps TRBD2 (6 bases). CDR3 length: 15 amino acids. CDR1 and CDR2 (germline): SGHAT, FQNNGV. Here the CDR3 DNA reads TGTGCCAGCAGACTAGCTGCGACTAACCCCTATGAGCAGTACTTC. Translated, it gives CASRLAATNPYEQYF. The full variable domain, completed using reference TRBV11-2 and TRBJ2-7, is EAGVAQSPRYKIIEKRQSVAFWCNPISGHATLYWYQQILGQGPKLLIQFQNNGVVDDSQLPKDRFSAERLKGVDSTLKIQPAKLEDSAVYLCASRLAATNPYEQYFGPGTRLTVT.

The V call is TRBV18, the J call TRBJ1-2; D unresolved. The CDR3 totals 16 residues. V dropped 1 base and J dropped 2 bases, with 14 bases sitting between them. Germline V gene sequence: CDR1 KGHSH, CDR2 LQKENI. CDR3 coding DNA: TGTGCCAGCTCACCACAAACAGCTCCCTTAAACTATGGCTACACCTTC. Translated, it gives CASSPQTAPLNYGYTF.

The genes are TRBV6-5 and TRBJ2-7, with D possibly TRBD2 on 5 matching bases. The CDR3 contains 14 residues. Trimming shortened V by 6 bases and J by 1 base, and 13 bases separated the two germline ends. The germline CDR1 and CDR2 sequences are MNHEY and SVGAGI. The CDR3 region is CASRQTGISYEQYF. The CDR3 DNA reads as TGTGCCAGCAGGCAGACCGGGATTTCCTACGAGCAGTACTTC.

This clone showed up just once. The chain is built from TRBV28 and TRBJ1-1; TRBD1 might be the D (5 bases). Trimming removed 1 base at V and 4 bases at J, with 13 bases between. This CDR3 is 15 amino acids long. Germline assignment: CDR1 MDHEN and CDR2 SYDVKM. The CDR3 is CASSLYAGKGTEAFF. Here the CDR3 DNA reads TGTGCCAGCAGTTTATACGCAGGGAAAGGCACTGAAGCTTTCTTT.

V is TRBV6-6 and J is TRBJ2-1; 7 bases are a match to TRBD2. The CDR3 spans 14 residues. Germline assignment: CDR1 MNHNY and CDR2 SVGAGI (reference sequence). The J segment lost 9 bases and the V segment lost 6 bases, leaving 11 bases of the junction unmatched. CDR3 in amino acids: CASRGLRSGLEQFF. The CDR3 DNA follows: TGTGCCAGCAGGGGACTAAGGTCGGGACTTGAGCAGTTCTTC.

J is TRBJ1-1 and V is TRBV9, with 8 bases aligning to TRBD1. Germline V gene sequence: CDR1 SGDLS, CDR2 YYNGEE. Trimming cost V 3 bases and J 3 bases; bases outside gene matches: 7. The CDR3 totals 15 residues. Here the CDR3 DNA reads TGTGCCAGCAGCGCCACCGGGACAGGAGACACTGAAGCTTTCTTT. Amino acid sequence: CASSATGTGDTEAFF.

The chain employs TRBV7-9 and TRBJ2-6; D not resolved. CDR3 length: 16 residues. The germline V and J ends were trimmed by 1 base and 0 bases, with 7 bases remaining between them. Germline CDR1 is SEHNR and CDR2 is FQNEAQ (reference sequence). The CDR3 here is CASSLGEVSGANVLTF. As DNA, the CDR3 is TGTGCCAGCAGCTTAGGAGAGGTCTCTGGGGCCAACGTCCTGACTTTC.